The 4 T cell receptor beta chains presented below share a single source sample, sequenced in a study of blood T cell repertoires in COVID-19. Sequencing was performed with immunoSEQ multiplex PCR; in TCRdb, only in-frame clones are kept and a portion is missing. The repertoire holds around 380,000 clones, 70% to 90% seen once, with 1.3% in the top ten. The source material was PBMCs or T cells enriched from blood (not recorded which). The origin of the receptors is a man aged 30 to 45 who had recovered from COVID-19.

This clone was observed a few times. V is TRBV27 and J is TRBJ1-6; no clear D. CDR1 MNHEY and CDR2 SMNVEV come from the germline V gene (reference sequence). The CDR3 sequence is 14 residues long. V was clipped by 2 bases and J by 7 bases, with 9 bases between them. The DNA for the CDR3 is TGTGCCAGCAGTTTAGGTAACACCAATTCACCCCTCCACTTT. This codes for CASSLGNTNSPLHF.

The rearrangement links TRBV3-1 (or the pseudogene TRBV3-2) to TRBJ1-5; D not resolved. There are 14 residues in the CDR3. Per the germline V gene, CDR1 is LGHDT and CDR2 is YNNKEL (reference sequence). Trimming cost V 5 bases and J 2 bases, with 10 bases left between them. CDR3 bases: TGTGCCAGCAGCTCTGCGGGTGGCAATCAGCCCCAGCATTTT. This gives the protein CASSSAGGNQPQHF.

The gene calls are TRBV7-2 and TRBJ1-1, with 7 bases that match TRBD1. Trimming cost V 4 bases and J 5 bases; bases outside gene matches: 7. Germline CDR1 reads SGHTA; CDR2 reads FQGNSA. This CDR3 is 14 amino acids long. CDR3 DNA sequence: TGTGCCAGCAGCTCCCGACAGGGAGGTACTGAAGCTTTCTTT. It codes for CASSSRQGGTEAFF.

The chain carries TRBV2 and TRBJ2-1, with a weak D call TRBD2 (5 bases). The CDR3 runs 14 residues. Germline assignment: CDR1 SNHLY and CDR2 FYNNEI. Trimming removed 1 base from V and 9 bases from J, with 13 bases in between. CDR3 sequence reads: CASSEGLRASEQFF. The CDR3 region has the DNA TGTGCCAGCAGTGAAGGTTTGCGGGCGTCTGAGCAGTTCTTC.